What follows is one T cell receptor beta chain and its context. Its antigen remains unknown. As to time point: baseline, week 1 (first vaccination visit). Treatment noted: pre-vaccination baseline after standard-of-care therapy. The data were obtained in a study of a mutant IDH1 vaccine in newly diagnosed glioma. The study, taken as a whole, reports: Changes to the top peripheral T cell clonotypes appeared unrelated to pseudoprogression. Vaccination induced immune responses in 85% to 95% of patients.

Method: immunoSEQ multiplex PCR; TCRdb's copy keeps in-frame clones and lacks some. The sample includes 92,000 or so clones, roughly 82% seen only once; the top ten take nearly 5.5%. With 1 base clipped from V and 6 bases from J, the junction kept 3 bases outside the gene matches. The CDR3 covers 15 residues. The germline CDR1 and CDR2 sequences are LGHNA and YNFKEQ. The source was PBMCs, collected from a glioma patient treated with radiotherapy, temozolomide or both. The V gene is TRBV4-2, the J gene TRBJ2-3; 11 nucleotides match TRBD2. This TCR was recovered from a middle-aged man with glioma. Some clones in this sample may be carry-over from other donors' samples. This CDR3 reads CASSQVAGGQDTQYF. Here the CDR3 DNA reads TGTGCCAGCAGCCAAGTAGCGGGGGGGCAGGATACGCAGTATTTT.